These T cell receptor beta chains were read from a single sample in a study of immune evolution from preneoplasia to lung adenocarcinoma. Repertoires were generated with immunoSEQ multiplex PCR, while TCRdb's copy carries only in-frame clones and drops some. The data show approximately 4,200 clones, roughly 76% seen once. Sequencing was done on a sample of FFPE adjacent normal lung tissue. The source is a person aged 65 to 79 with lung adenocarcinoma. Both conserved end residues are part of each CDR3. A D gene is named only where the DNA matches it firmly. Clone size is stated in some rows and not others, as once, few, many or a class when expanded.

D gene	clone size	J gene	V gene	CDR3 protein	CDR3 DNA
-	-	TRBJ1-5	TRBV19	CASSIDGGSWRPQHF	TGTGCCAGTAGTATAGATGGGGGCAGCTGGAGGCCCCAGCATTTT
-	-	TRBJ1-5	TRBV14	CASSQDGRGSNQPQHF	TGTGCCAGCAGCCAAGATGGGCGGGGGAGCAATCAGCCCCAGCATTTT
TRBD2	-	TRBJ2-3	TRBV10-3	CAIRPGTSGGASDTQYF	TGTGCCATCAGACCCGGGACTAGCGGGGGGGCCTCTGATACGCAGTATTTT
TRBD1	few	TRBJ1-2	TRBV29-1	CSVEAPGTGGGYTF	TGCAGCGTTGAAGCCCCCGGGACAGGGGGAGGCTACACCTTC
-	-	TRBJ2-7	TRBV29-1	CSVEDGKREQYF	TGCAGCGTTGAAGATGGAAAGAGGGAGCAGTACTTC
-	-	TRBJ2-7	TRBV5-6	CASSLFGQATSLEQYF	TGTGCCAGCAGCTTGTTCGGACAGGCGACTAGCTTGGAGCAGTACTTC
TRBD2	-	TRBJ2-7	TRBV10-3	CAISEKRGYEQYF	TGTGCCATCAGTGAGAAGCGGGGATACGAGCAGTACTTC
TRBD2	-	TRBJ2-7	TRBV27	CASSPTSGSSYEQYF	TGTGCCAGCAGCCCGACTAGCGGGAGCTCCTACGAGCAGTACTTC
TRBD2	once	TRBJ2-1	TRBV6-4	CASSEGSGGNEQFF	TGTGCCAGCAGTGAAGGTAGCGGGGGCAATGAGCAGTTCTTC
TRBD2	-	TRBJ2-1	TRBV7-2	CASSLAALAYNEQFF	TGTGCCAGCAGCTTAGCTGCACTAGCGTACAATGAGCAGTTCTTC
TRBD2	-	TRBJ2-1	TRBV9	CASNLAGGRNEQFF	TGTGCCAGCAACTTAGCGGGGGGGCGGAATGAGCAGTTCTTC
-	-	TRBJ2-2	TRBV5-4	CASSPGVGELFF	TGTGCCAGCAGCCCCGGCGTCGGGGAGCTGTTTTTT
-	few	TRBJ1-3	TRBV2	CASATSELSGNTIYF	TGTGCCAGCGCCACCAGCGAACTCTCTGGAAACACCATATATTTT
-	once	TRBJ1-6	TRBV6-5	CASSYTAAAYNSPLHF	TGTGCCAGCAGTTACACGGCCGCCGCCTATAATTCACCCCTCCACTTT
-	-	TRBJ1-1	TRBV19	CASSIQGRAEAFF	TGTGCCAGTAGTATACAGGGACGGGCTGAAGCTTTCTTT
TRBD1	-	TRBJ1-6	TRBV2	CASRGTGSRGPLHF	TGTGCCAGCAGGGGGACAGGGTCGAGGGGGCCCCTCCACTTT
TRBD1	-	TRBJ2-2	TRBV2	CASRLSGTGVGELFF	TGTGCCAGCAGACTCTCCGGGACAGGGGTCGGGGAGCTGTTTTTT
TRBD1	-	TRBJ2-7	TRBV6-1	CASKSGTGRSYEQYF	TGTGCCAGCAAATCGGGGACAGGGAGGTCCTACGAGCAGTACTTC
-	once	TRBJ2-3	TRBV4-2	CASSQVVRDTQYF	TGTGCCAGCAGCCAAGTTGTTCGGGATACGCAGTATTTT
-	-	TRBJ1-2	TRBV6-5	CASRPSYGKDGYTF	TGTGCCAGCAGGCCCTCGTACGGGAAGGATGGCTACACCTTC
-	-	TRBJ2-3	TRBV6-1	CASTRERGTDTQYF	TGTGCCAGCACACGGGAGAGGGGCACAGATACGCAGTATTTT
-	-	TRBJ1-2	TRBV11-2	CASSLVPERAPRYGYTF	TGTGCCAGCAGTTTAGTACCCGAGCGGGCCCCTAGGTATGGCTACACCTTC
-	-	TRBJ1-1	TRBV7-9	CASSLGDLGSPEAFF	TGTGCCAGCAGCTTAGGGGACCTGGGGAGCCCTGAAGCTTTCTTT
-	-	TRBJ2-5	TRBV11-2	CASSSFRGTQETQYF	TGTGCCAGCAGCTCCTTCAGGGGTACGCAAGAGACCCAGTACTTC
-	-	TRBJ1-5	TRBV28	CASSQGGGGNQPQHF	TGTGCCAGCAGTCAAGGGGGGGGCGGCAATCAGCCCCAGCATTTT
-	-	TRBJ1-2	TRBV4-1	CASSQTDRTGYTF	TGCGCCAGCAGCCAAACTGACAGAACTGGCTACACCTTC
-	-	TRBJ2-2	TRBV29-1	CSVGGNTGELFF	TGCAGCGTTGGGGGCAACACCGGGGAGCTGTTTTTT
-	-	TRBJ1-5	TRBV2	CASRRDGNQPQHF	TGTGCCAGCAGGAGGGACGGCAATCAGCCCCAGCATTTT
TRBD2	-	TRBJ2-1	TRBV7-3	CASSLVGTSGEQFF	TGTGCCAGCAGCTTAGTCGGGACTAGCGGGGAGCAGTTCTTC
-	-	TRBJ2-2	TRBV6-6	CASSYSSGLGELFF	TGTGCCAGCAGTTACTCGTCTGGACTCGGGGAGCTGTTTTTT
-	-	TRBJ1-2	TRBV28	CASRRDLTDYGYTF	TGTGCCAGCAGGCGGGATCTGACAGACTATGGCTACACCTTC
-	-	TRBJ1-5	TRBV6-6	CASSRDYSNQPQHF	TGTGCCAGCAGTCGAGACTATAGCAATCAGCCCCAGCATTTT
-	-	TRBJ1-4	TRBV29-1	CSALGGNEKLFF	TGCAGCGCCCTGGGGGGGAATGAAAAACTGTTTTTT
TRBD1	-	TRBJ1-6	TRBV14	CAGRQGDSPLHF	TGTGCCGGAAGACAGGGCGATTCACCCCTCCACTTT
-	-	TRBJ1-1	TRBV4-3	CASSQDRGSTEAFF	TGCGCCAGCAGCCAAGATCGCGGGAGTACTGAAGCTTTCTTT
-	-	TRBJ2-1	TRBV7-6	CASSLGAEDNEQFF	TGTGCCAGCAGCTTAGGGGCAGAAGACAATGAGCAGTTCTTC
TRBD1	-	TRBJ1-1	TRBV5-5	CASSLWTGGNTEAFF	TGTGCCAGCAGCCTCTGGACAGGGGGGAACACTGAAGCTTTCTTT
TRBD2	-	TRBJ2-6	TRBV15	CATSGTSGSGANVLTF	TGTGCCACCAGCGGGACTAGCGGCTCTGGGGCCAACGTCCTGACTTTC
-	few	TRBJ2-5	TRBV5-1	CASSSQETQYF	TGCGCCAGCAGCTCGCAAGAGACCCAGTACTTC
TRBD1	-	TRBJ1-2	TRBV19	CASSKGQSNYGYTF	TGTGCCAGTAGTAAGGGACAGAGTAACTATGGCTACACCTTC
-	-	TRBJ2-7	TRBV2	CASSEVDQVSLEQYF	TGTGCCAGCAGTGAAGTTGACCAGGTATCCCTCGAGCAGTACTTC
TRBD1	-	TRBJ2-2	TRBV19	CANSIQGFTGELFF	TGTGCCAATAGTATACAGGGGTTTACCGGGGAGCTGTTTTTT
-	-	TRBJ1-1	TRBV7-9	CASSFSRPGGANTEAFF	TGTGCCAGCAGCTTTAGTAGACCCGGGGGAGCGAACACTGAAGCTTTCTTT
-	-	TRBJ1-1	TRBV7-9	CASSFSRPGGVNTEAFF	TGTGCCAGCAGCTTCTCCAGGCCGGGTGGGGTGAACACTGAAGCTTTCTTT
-	few	TRBJ1-3	TRBV28	CASSFQGSGNTIYF	TGTGCCAGCAGTTTCCAGGGCTCTGGAAACACCATATATTTT
-	-	TRBJ1-3	TRBV9	CASSVDSYDGNTIYF	TGTGCCAGCAGCGTAGATAGTTACGATGGAAACACCATATATTTT
-	-	TRBJ2-5	TRBV2	CASSEWGIGRETQYF	TGTGCCAGCAGCGAATGGGGAATAGGGAGGGAGACCCAGTACTTC
-	-	TRBJ1-5	TRBV7-8	CASSSSGVNSNQPQHF	TGTGCCAGCAGCTCATCAGGGGTAAATAGCAATCAGCCCCAGCATTTT
-	-	TRBJ1-1	TRBV28	CASSLWSVNTEAFF	TGTGCCAGCAGTTTATGGTCAGTGAACACTGAAGCTTTCTTT
-	few	TRBJ2-3	TRBV29-1	CSVELVPGGTDTQYF	TGCAGCGTTGAGTTGGTCCCGGGGGGCACAGATACGCAGTATTTT
-	-	TRBJ2-3	TRBV4-1	CASSPAGLATDTQYF	TGCGCCAGCAGCCCGGCCGGACTCGCCACAGATACGCAGTATTTT
-	-	TRBJ2-7	TRBV7-6	CASSLAVGADYEQYF	TGTGCCAGCAGCTTAGCTGTCGGGGCTGACTACGAGCAGTACTTC
-	few	TRBJ1-2	TRBV28	CASRGGESYGYTF	TGTGCCAGCAGGGGGGGGGAGTCTTATGGCTACACCTTC
-	-	TRBJ2-5	TRBV19	CASLPGKTQYF	TGTGCCAGTTTACCCGGAAAGACCCAGTACTTC
-	-	TRBJ2-7	TRBV28	CASSPSTPYEQYF	TGTGCCAGCAGTCCATCGACACCTTACGAGCAGTACTTC
-	-	TRBJ1-6	TRBV15	CATAPADSPLHF	TGTGCCACCGCCCCCGCAGATTCACCCCTCCACTTT
TRBD2	-	TRBJ2-1	TRBV10-2	CASGTSEINEQFF	TGCGCCAGCGGGACTAGCGAAATCAATGAGCAGTTCTTC
TRBD2	-	TRBJ2-5	TRBV5-6	CASSLGLGGGRETQYF	TGTGCCAGCAGCTTAGGACTAGGCGGGGGTCGGGAGACCCAGTACTTC
-	once	TRBJ1-1	TRBV18	CASSLSGPNTEAFF	TGTGCCAGCTCACTGTCGGGACCTAACACTGAAGCTTTCTTT